The 30 T cell receptor beta chains presented below share a single source sample, sequenced in a study of blood T cell repertoires in COVID-19. Profiled with immunoSEQ multiplex PCR; TCRdb holds only in-frame clones, not every one. The data contain around 310,000 clones, about nine tenths of them singletons. Specimen: PBMCs or T cells enriched from blood (not recorded which). The origin of the receptors is a woman in her forties who had recovered from COVID-19.

The genes are TRBV11-2 and TRBJ1-2; weak D call: TRBD1 (6 bases). V lost 1 base, J lost 8 bases, and 14 bases lay in between. Germline V lookup: CDR1 SGHAT, CDR2 FQNNGV. The CDR3 length is 14 residues. The CDR3: CASSLVGRGEGYTF. CDR3 sequence (DNA): TGTGCCAGCAGCTTAGTCGGGAGGGGGGAAGGCTACACCTTC.

This rearrangement joins TRBV11-3 to TRBJ2-1; 7 nucleotides agree with TRBD2. Germline CDR1 reads SGHNT; CDR2 reads YENEEA. The CDR3 runs to 15 residues. After removal of 3 bases from V and 7 bases from J, the junction contained 9 bases not matched to a gene. The CDR3 sequence: CASSLGGGPDNEQFF. CDR3 bases: TGTGCCAGCAGCTTGGGGGGAGGGCCAGATAATGAGCAGTTCTTC.

The chain is built from TRBV30 and TRBJ1-4; possibly TRBD1 for D (6 bases). This CDR3 comprises 15 residues. Trimming removed 3 bases at V and 8 bases at J, with 19 bases between. In germline, CDR1 is GTSNPN, CDR2 SVGIG (reference sequence). The CDR3 spells CAWSLGGGAGEKLFF. CDR3 coding DNA: TGTGCCTGGAGCCTAGGTGGGGGGGCAGGAGAAAAACTGTTTTTT.

At least ten counts were recorded for this clone. The chain couples TRBV19 to TRBJ1-2; D call uncertain. Trimming left V 3 bases short and J 4 bases short, with 9 bases between. The CDR3 length is 13 residues. Germline V lookup: CDR1 LNHDA, CDR2 SQIVND (reference sequence). CDR3 region: CASSIERSYGYTF. CDR3 DNA sequence: TGTGCCAGTAGTATCGAGCGGTCCTATGGCTACACCTTC. Full variable domain (rest looked up from reference TRBV19 and TRBJ1-2): DGGITQSPKYLFRKEGQNVTLSCEQNLNHDAMYWYRQDPGQGLRLIYYSQIVNDFQKGDIAEGYSVSREKKESFPLTVTSAQKNPTAFYLCASSIERSYGYTFGSGTRLTVV.

The gene calls are TRBV21-1 and TRBJ2-7; TRBD2, the table's D call, was not compared with the DNA. TRBV21-1 is marked as a pseudogene. This CDR3 is built from 13 residues. As DNA, the CDR3 is TGTGCCAGCAGCAAAGCTTGCGACTACGAGCAGTACTTC. It is translated as CASSKACDYEQYF.

The gene calls are TRBV2 and TRBJ1-5; 11 bases agree with TRBD1. V gave up 5 bases and J gave up 6 bases; unmatched junction bases: 6. The CDR3 length is 15 residues. The germline gives CDR1 SNHLY, CDR2 FYNNEI. The CDR3 sequence: CASSWTGGAFQPQHF. The CDR3, as DNA: TGTGCCAGCAGTTGGACAGGGGGCGCTTTTCAGCCCCAGCATTTT.

The chain links TRBV12-3 or TRBV12-4 to TRBJ1-6, with a weak D call TRBD1 (5 bases). Trimming cost V 7 bases and J 7 bases, with 11 bases left between them. This CDR3 contains 13 residues. CDR3 in DNA: TGTGCCAGCACACAGGCGTTCAATTCACCCCTCCACTTT. It yields the protein CASTQAFNSPLHF.

V gene TRBV10-3 combines with J gene TRBJ2-7; D is perhaps TRBD1 (6 bases). Trimming took 4 bases from V and 3 from J, leaving 7 bases between them. Germline CDR1 is ENHRY and CDR2 is SYGVKD. The CDR3 sequence is 12 residues long. The CDR3 reads CAISGQVYEQYF. The CDR3 region has the DNA TGTGCCATCAGTGGACAGGTCTACGAGCAGTACTTC.

The rearrangement joins TRBV18 to TRBJ2-5, with TRBD2 matching over 10 bases. With V trimmed by 10 bases and J by 4 bases, 9 bases remained unmatched. Germline V CDR1 and CDR2: KGHSH, LQKENI. The CDR3 loop spans 14 amino acids. This CDR3 is CATRFSGGLETQYF. The CDR3 nucleotides are TGTGCCACCCGTTTTAGCGGGGGGTTAGAGACCCAGTACTTC.

This chain uses TRBV5-6 with TRBJ1-2; 8 positions agree with TRBD1. The germline gives CDR1 SGHDT, CDR2 YYEEEE. The CDR3 spans 14 residues. With V trimmed by 3 bases and J by 11 bases, 12 bases remained unmatched. DNA of the CDR3: TGTGCCAGCAGCTCCGACAGGGGTCGGGGTGTATACACCTTC. Translated, it gives CASSSDRGRGVYTF.

The rearrangement joins TRBV7-2 to TRBJ2-2; possibly TRBD2 for D (5 bases). V gave up 5 bases and J gave up 7 bases, with 17 bases separating them. The CDR3 extends over 15 amino acids. The germline CDR1 and CDR2 sequences are SGHTA and FQGNSA. As DNA, the CDR3 is TGTGCCAGCAGCCTACGGGGTGGGAAAAACGGGGAGCTGTTTTTT. This encodes CASSLRGGKNGELFF. Using reference TRBV7-2 and TRBJ2-2 for the parts outside the CDR3, the full variable domain is GAGVSQSPSNKVTEKGKDVELRCDPISGHTALYWYRQSLGQGLEFLIYFQGNSAPDKSGLPSDRFSAERTGGSVSTLTIQRTQQEDSAVYLCASSLRGGKNGELFFGEGSRLTVL.

The chain joins TRBV7-2 to TRBJ2-2; possibly TRBD2 for D (5 bases). The V end lost 2 bases, the J end lost 5 bases, and 12 bases lay between the germline ends. CDR1 and CDR2 from the germline V gene are SGHTA and FQGNSA. This CDR3 has 15 residues. The CDR3 region is CASSLLRTVTGELFF. The CDR3 coding sequence is TGTGCCAGCAGCTTATTACGGACTGTTACCGGGGAGCTGTTTTTT.

The count of this clone is one. The V and J genes are TRBV4-1 and TRBJ2-4, with D perhaps TRBD2 (6 bases). In germline, CDR1 is MGHRA, CDR2 YSYEKL. This CDR3 spans 17 amino acids. With 0 bases removed from V and 2 bases from J, the gap between germline ends came to 14 bases. CDR3 nucleotides: TGCGCCAGCAGCCAAGAGGATCCGGGGGTTACCAAAAACATTCAGTACTTC. Translation gives CASSQEDPGVTKNIQYF.

This clone was counted only a few times. CDR3: CASSVGASSSYNEQFF. The DNA of the CDR3 is TGTGCCAGCAGCGTGGGGGCCTCTAGCTCCTACAATGAGCAGTTCTTC. The J gene is TRBJ2-1, the V gene TRBV13; a weak D match, TRBD1 (6 bases). V dropped 5 bases and J dropped 0 bases, with 14 bases sitting between them. The CDR3 loop spans 16 amino acids. Germline V gene lookup returns CDR1 PRHDT and CDR2 FYEKMQ (reference sequence).

The chain joins TRBV19 to TRBJ2-3; 9 bases line up with TRBD1. Looked up from germline, CDR1 is LNHDA and CDR2 is SQIVND (reference sequence). The CDR3 runs 15 residues. J lost 4 bases, V lost 3 bases, and 5 bases had no gene match. The CDR3 nucleotides read TGTGCCAGTAGTATCCCCGGGACAGGGTCAGATACGCAGTATTTT. Protein sequence: CASSIPGTGSDTQYF.

CDR3: CASSLVADTQYF. The CDR3 DNA reads as TGTGCCAGCAGCTTGGTAGCGGATACGCAGTATTTT. The gene calls are TRBV5-4 and TRBJ2-3; TRBD2 might be the D (5 bases). Germline CDR1 SGHNT, CDR2 YYREEE (reference sequence). The CDR3 sequence is 12 residues long. V was shortened by 0 bases and J by 6 bases, with 5 bases between the two germline ends.

This chain links TRBV7-2 with TRBJ2-7, with TRBD2 as a possible D gene (5 bases). Germline V CDR1 and CDR2: SGHTA, FQGNSA. Trimming stripped 1 base from V and 4 bases from J, with 14 bases between. The CDR3 runs 15 residues. The CDR3 is CASSLVSVREYEQYF. The CDR3 DNA reads as TGTGCCAGCAGCTTAGTTAGCGTGAGGGAATACGAGCAGTACTTC.

The V gene is TRBV7-6, the J gene TRBJ2-3, with D tentatively TRBD2 (5 bases). V was shortened by 1 base and J by 0 bases, with 17 bases between the two germline ends. Per germline, CDR1 SGHVS and CDR2 FNYEAQ. The CDR3 runs to 18 residues. The CDR3 protein is CASSLEPVGLSSTDTQYF. The DNA of the CDR3 is TGTGCCAGCAGCTTAGAGCCTGTCGGACTTTCTAGCACAGATACGCAGTATTTT.

For this clone: Different DNA sequences within this sample yield the same CDR3. The chain uses TRBV5-1 and TRBJ2-7; 10 bases map to TRBD1. The germline V gene has CDR1 SGHRS and CDR2 YFSETQ. The CDR3 has 14 amino acids. V was pared by 2 bases and J by 4 bases, with 3 bases of the junction left unmatched. CDR3 bases: TGCGCCAGCAGCTTTGGGGACAGGGGTTACGAGCAGTACTTC. Protein product: CASSFGDRGYEQYF. Supplemented by reference TRBV5-1 and TRBJ2-7, the full variable domain reads KAGVTQTPRYLIKTRGQQVTLSCSPISGHRSVSWYQQTPGQGLQFLFEYFSETQRNKGNFPGRFSGRQFSNSRSEMNVSTLELGDSALYLCASSFGDRGYEQYFGPGTRLTVT.

This chain joins TRBV5-4 and TRBJ2-5; 7 positions match TRBD2. Germline lookup yields CDR1 SGHNT and CDR2 YYREEE (reference sequence). There are 16 residues in the CDR3. Trimming removed 1 base from V and 1 base from J; junction bases left unmatched: 7. The CDR3 loop reads CASSLPGGGPQETQYF. The CDR3 nucleotides are TGTGCCAGCAGCTTGCCGGGGGGAGGGCCCCAAGAGACCCAGTACTTC.

The CDR3 DNA is TGTGCCAGCAGTTTAGGTGGACAGGGGGGCAATCAGCCCCAGCATTTT. Amino acid sequence: CASSLGGQGGNQPQHF. The rearrangement joins TRBV27 to TRBJ1-5; 10 nucleotides align to TRBD1. Trimming cost V 2 bases and J 2 bases; bases outside gene matches: 3. The length of the CDR3 is 16 residues. Germline V lookup: CDR1 MNHEY, CDR2 SMNVEV (reference sequence).

The chain combines TRBV10-3 with TRBJ2-7, with 9 bases fitting TRBD1. CDR3 length: 13 residues. The trim removed 10 bases at V and 7 bases at J, leaving 11 bases unmatched. Looked up from germline, CDR1 is ENHRY and CDR2 is SYGVKD. CDR3 DNA: TGTGCCACCTCTCTCGGGACAGGGCGGGAGCAGTACTTC. Translating gives CATSLGTGREQYF.

This chain links TRBV11-3 with TRBJ1-1, with D hard to call. The germline gives CDR1 SGHNT, CDR2 YENEEA. V lost 5 bases to trimming and J lost 1 base, with 23 bases between them. This CDR3 has 18 amino acids. CDR3 sequence: CASSRHPLPTVGNTEAFF. In DNA form, the CDR3 reads TGTGCCAGCAGCCGTCACCCCCTACCTACCGTCGGGAACACTGAAGCTTTCTTT. The full variable domain, its missing parts supplied by reference TRBV11-3 and TRBJ1-1, is EAGVVQSPRYKIIEKKQPVAFWCNPISGHNTLYWYLQNLGQGPELLIRYENEEAVDDSQLPKDRFSAERLKGVDSTLKIQPAELGDSAVYLCASSRHPLPTVGNTEAFFGQGTRLTVV.

The genes are TRBV6-5 and TRBJ2-1; possibly TRBD1 for D (6 bases). This CDR3 spans 16 amino acids. The V gene lost 2 bases and the J gene lost 5 bases, with 16 bases spanning the gap. Germline CDR1 and CDR2: MNHEY and SVGAGI. Written as DNA, the CDR3 is TGTGCCAGCAGTTACAGCAGGGGCCAAGGACACAATGAGCAGTTCTTC. Its translation is CASSYSRGQGHNEQFF.

The rearrangement uses TRBV7-9 and TRBJ1-2; 7 nucleotides line up with TRBD1. Germline V gives CDR1 SEHNR, CDR2 FQNEAQ (reference sequence). J was trimmed by 4 bases and V by 4 bases; bases with no gene match: 6. This CDR3 has 14 residues. CDR3 residues: CASSSRDRPYGYTF. The CDR3 DNA reads TGTGCCAGCAGCTCCCGGGACAGACCCTATGGCTACACCTTC.

Only one count was recorded for this clone. V usage is TRBV6-2 or TRBV6-3 and J usage is TRBJ1-2; unclear D gene. Per the germline V gene, CDR1 is MNHEY and CDR2 is SVGEGT. The CDR3 is 14 residues long. The V end lost 6 bases, the J end lost 5 bases, and 16 bases lay between the germline ends. The DNA for the CDR3 is TGTGCCAGCAGCCAACGCTTAGCAGAATATGGCTACACCTTC. Its translation is CASSQRLAEYGYTF.

The rearrangement uses TRBV7-2 and TRBJ2-4, with TRBD2 matching 13 bases. The CDR3 has 15 residues. After removal of 7 bases from V and 7 bases from J, the junction contained 7 bases not matched to a gene. CDR1 is SGHTA, CDR2 FQGNSA, per germline. The CDR3 nucleotides read TGTGCCAGCACCACTAGCGGGAGGGCCGGGAACATTCAGTACTTC. It yields the protein CASTTSGRAGNIQYF.

This sequence joins TRBV7-8 and TRBJ2-7, with 11 bases matching TRBD1. V gave up 4 bases and J gave up 5 bases; unmatched junction bases: 7. This CDR3 is built from 15 residues. The germline CDR1 and CDR2 sequences are SGHVS and FQNEAQ. The CDR3 reads CASSSGTGGGDEQYF. The DNA for the CDR3 is TGTGCCAGCAGCTCAGGGACAGGGGGTGGGGACGAGCAGTACTTC.

This clone was seen once. This chain links TRBV24-1 with TRBJ1-5, with D perhaps TRBD1 (5 bases). The CDR3 has 16 residues. From germline, CDR1 is KGHDR and CDR2 SFDVKD. V lost 3 bases and J lost 3, with 14 bases in between. DNA for the CDR3: TGTGCCACCAGTGATCAAAAAGACAGCTACAATCAGCCCCAGCATTTT. Translating it yields CATSDQKDSYNQPQHF.

The chain couples TRBV28 to TRBJ2-2; TRBD2 is a possible D gene (5 bases). Germline loops: CDR1 MDHEN, CDR2 SYDVKM. The CDR3 spans 15 residues. The V end lost 8 bases, the J end lost 4 bases, and 17 bases lay between the germline ends. CDR3 amino acids: CASSMATEGTGELFF. For the CDR3, the DNA is TGTGCCAGCTCTATGGCCACAGAGGGCACCGGGGAGCTGTTTTTT. Using reference TRBV28 and TRBJ2-2 for the parts outside the CDR3, the full variable domain is DVKVTQSSRYLVKRTGEKVFLECVQDMDHENMFWYRQDPGLGLRLIYFSYDVKMKEKGDIPEGYSVSREKKERFSLILESASTNQTSMYLCASSMATEGTGELFFGEGSRLTVL.